This T cell receptor (beta chain) was identified during a study of T-cell reconstitution after alpha-beta-depleted transplantation in children. It was with unique molecular identifiers that the TCRbeta library was prepared. TCRdb fed the PCR reads into MiXCR, producing one record per CDR3 protein. The table shows approximately 82,000 distinct CDR3 sequences, with about 14% occurring only once. Germline-derived CDR1 and CDR2 are MNHNS and SASEGT. Trimming stripped 5 bases from V and 6 bases from J, with 14 bases between. This CDR3 has 14 residues. V and J are TRBV6-1 and TRBJ1-5; a possible D gene is TRBD1 (5 bases). The source material was PBMCs, mostly from graft donor cells, sampled 180 days after TCRalphabeta/CD19-depleted stem cell transplant. This sequence was found in a male patient aged 2 to 9 who had a stem cell transplant for acute lymphoblastic leukemia, so the T cells may come from the graft donor. DNA of the CDR3: TGTGCCAGCAGTCCGGACAAGGGCGGTCAGCCCCAGCATTTT. Translated: CASSPDKGGQPQHF.